A single sample gave rise to the 32 T cell receptor beta chains below, sequenced in a study of shared clonotypes between healthy human individuals. Profiling relied on immunoSEQ multiplex PCR, and the TCRdb table lists in-frame clones only, not all of them. The sample shows around 2.1 million clones, just over 90% of them seen only once. Naive CD8 cells comprised CD45RO-negative, CCR7-positively selected cells, excluding terminally differentiated effector memory CD45RA+ cells. Sequencing used naive CD8+ T cells from PBMCs. These receptors were taken from a man between 18 and 35 years old in good health. Some clones in this sample may be carry-over from other donors' samples.

A note on this clone: Distinct nucleotide sequences in the sample also encode this CDR3. The V call is TRBV28, the J call TRBJ2-7; 9 positions agree with TRBD1. Germline V lookup: CDR1 MDHEN, CDR2 SYDVKM. The CDR3 extends over 13 amino acids. The V segment lost 5 bases and the J segment 4 bases; nucleotides outside the gene matches: 3. The DNA of the CDR3 is TGTGCCAGCAGTCGGACAGGGGATTACGAGCAGTACTTC. Its protein is CASSRTGDYEQYF.

The gene calls are TRBV7-6 and TRBJ2-1; 11 bases are a match to TRBD2. Looked up from germline, CDR1 is SGHVS and CDR2 is FNYEAQ. The CDR3 spans 20 residues. J lost 7 bases, V lost 2 bases, and 19 bases had no gene match. Here the CDR3 DNA reads TGTGCCAGCAGCTTATGGGTAGCGGGAGGGCCATGGTTTGAGAAGAATGAGCAGTTCTTC. It is translated as CASSLWVAGGPWFEKNEQFF. Full variable domain (rest looked up from reference TRBV7-6 and TRBJ2-1): GAGVSQSPRYKVTKRGQDVALRCDPISGHVSLYWYRQALGQGPEFLTYFNYEAQQDKSGLPNDRFSAERPEGSISTLTIQRTEQRDSAMYRCASSLWVAGGPWFEKNEQFFGPGTRLTVL.

This rearrangement joins TRBV7-9 to TRBJ2-6; the D is unclear. Trimming removed 5 bases at V and 0 bases at J, with 11 bases between. The CDR3 has 16 amino acids. The germline gives CDR1 SEHNR, CDR2 FQNEAQ (reference sequence). CDR3 in amino acids: CASSSLLSSGANVLTF. CDR3 DNA sequence: TGTGCCAGCAGCAGTTTACTGAGCTCTGGGGCCAACGTCCTGACTTTC.

V is TRBV14 and J is TRBJ2-1; TRBD2 matches at 9 bases. Germline CDR1 is SGHDN and CDR2 is FVKESK. This CDR3 is built from 15 residues. The V segment lost 4 bases and the J segment 4 bases; nucleotides outside the gene matches: 5. CDR3 loop: CASSLAGVGYNEQFF. DNA for the CDR3: TGTGCCAGCAGCCTAGCGGGAGTAGGGTACAATGAGCAGTTCTTC. Variable domain in full (rest from reference TRBV14 and TRBJ2-1): EAGVTQFPSHSVIEKGQTVTLRCDPISGHDNLYWYRRVMGKEIKFLLHFVKESKQDESGMPNNRFLAERTGGTYSTLKVQPAELEDSGVYFCASSLAGVGYNEQFFGPGTRLTVL.

The chain is built from TRBV19 and TRBJ2-5; 7 bases match TRBD2. Germline V gene sequence: CDR1 LNHDA, CDR2 SQIVND (reference sequence). V was pared by 6 bases and J by 1 base, with 11 bases of the junction left unmatched. The length of the CDR3 is 16 residues. CDR3 sequence (DNA): TGTGCCAGTAGCAGCGGGACTCCGTATATCCAAGAGACCCAGTACTTC. This encodes CASSSGTPYIQETQYF.

This sequence joins TRBV7-9 and TRBJ2-3, with TRBD1 matching over 7 bases. This CDR3 comprises 14 residues. V was pared by 5 bases and J by 4 bases, with 6 bases of the junction left unmatched. Germline V gene data show CDR1 as SEHNR and CDR2 as FQNEAQ (reference sequence). CDR3 bases: TGTGCCAGCAGCCACAGGGGTATCGCAGATACGCAGTATTTT. It codes for CASSHRGIADTQYF.

The chain employs TRBV5-1 and TRBJ2-1; 7 bases fit TRBD1. Unmatched junction bases numbered 12, after V lost 0 bases and J lost 3 bases. This CDR3 has 18 amino acids. CDR1 is SGHRS and CDR2 is YFSETQ in the germline V gene. Written as DNA, the CDR3 is TGCGCCAGCAGCTTGGCCCCAGGGACAGAAAGCTTCTACAATGAGCAGTTCTTC. It translates to CASSLAPGTESFYNEQFF.

The rearrangement joins TRBV7-9 to TRBJ2-7, with D possibly being TRBD1 or TRBD2 (5 bases each). Germline V gives CDR1 SEHNR, CDR2 FQNEAQ (reference sequence). CDR3 length equals 15 residues. V gave up 6 bases and J gave up 2 bases, with 17 bases separating them. CDR3 region: CASSWDRPPAYEQYF. The DNA of the CDR3 is TGTGCCAGCAGTTGGGACCGACCTCCCGCCTACGAGCAGTACTTC.

V gene TRBV6-6 combines with J gene TRBJ1-1; 11 bases agree with TRBD1. Looked up from germline, CDR1 is MNHNY and CDR2 is SVGAGI (reference sequence). J lost 2 bases, V lost 7 bases, and 6 bases had no gene match. CDR3 length: 15 amino acids. The CDR3 coding sequence is TGTGCCAGCACCCAGTGGACAGGGGGCAACACTGAAGCTTTCTTT. Translating it yields CASTQWTGGNTEAFF.

This clone was recorded only once. The rearrangement links TRBV7-2 to TRBJ2-2; D remains ambiguous. Germline lookup yields CDR1 SGHTA and CDR2 FQGNSA. The germline V and J ends were trimmed by 4 bases and 6 bases, with 15 bases remaining between them. This CDR3 region has 15 residues. CDR3 nucleotide sequence: TGTGCCAGCAGCTATTGGGCGAGCTCCCCCGGGGAGCTGTTTTTT. Protein: CASSYWASSPGELFF.

The J gene is TRBJ1-2, the V gene TRBV7-6; 8 bases are shared with TRBD1. Germline-derived CDR1 and CDR2 are SGHVS and FNYEAQ. Trimming at V came to 5 bases and at J to 8 bases, leaving 7 bases not matched to a gene. The CDR3 is made up of 13 amino acids. The CDR3 DNA sequence: TGTGCCAGCAGCCTCGGACAGGGAGAAGGCTACACCTTC. This sequence encodes CASSLGQGEGYTF.

The chain is built from TRBV7-8 and TRBJ2-1; maybe TRBD2 (7 bases). This CDR3 is built from 16 residues. V was shortened by 4 bases and J by 0 bases, with 13 bases between the two germline ends. In germline, CDR1 is SGHVS, CDR2 FQNEAQ. CDR3 bases: TGTGCCAGCAGCTCGAGGGGGGGTAGCTCCTACAATGAGCAGTTCTTC. Translation: CASSSRGGSSYNEQFF.

The V call is TRBV13, the J call TRBJ2-5; TRBD1 matches at 12 bases. The CDR3 consists of 17 residues. Germline CDR1 PRHDT, CDR2 FYEKMQ (reference sequence). The V segment lost 4 bases and the J segment 5 bases; nucleotides outside the gene matches: 11. The chain's CDR3 is CASSWGTGGEGRETQYF. For the CDR3, the DNA is TGTGCCAGCAGCTGGGGGACAGGGGGCGAGGGTCGGGAGACCCAGTACTTC.

The chain links TRBV28 to TRBJ1-2; D not certain. Between the trimmed V and J ends, which lost 3 bases and 3 bases, there was a span of 14 bases. The germline V gene has CDR1 MDHEN and CDR2 SYDVKM. This CDR3 is 15 amino acids long. The CDR3 nucleotides are TGTGCCAGCAGTTTCCTAGTCGGGGAAGACTATGGCTACACCTTC. Its translation is CASSFLVGEDYGYTF.

The V gene is TRBV6-6, the J gene TRBJ1-1; no firm D call. V was shortened by 0 bases and J by 5 bases, with 16 bases between the two germline ends. The V gene's germline CDR1 is MNHNY and CDR2 SVGAGI (reference sequence). The CDR3 totals 16 residues. The CDR3 here is CASSYSKLLGGTEAFF. DNA of the CDR3: TGTGCCAGCAGTTACTCGAAATTGTTAGGAGGAACTGAAGCTTTCTTT.

The chain uses TRBV4-2 and TRBJ2-7; no firm D call. The CDR3 sequence is 16 residues long. Germline V CDR1 and CDR2: LGHNA, YNFKEQ. The germline V and J ends were trimmed by 2 bases and 3 bases, with 17 bases remaining between them. The DNA of the CDR3 is TGTGCCAGCAGCCAAATTCCGGACGCGAACTACTACGAGCAGTACTTC. This codes for CASSQIPDANYYEQYF.

The rearrangement links TRBV28 to TRBJ1-3, with 7 bases fitting TRBD1. J gave up 6 bases and V 8 bases, and 19 bases lay outside the gene matches. Looked up from germline, CDR1 is MDHEN and CDR2 is SYDVKM. This CDR3 is built from 17 residues. In DNA form, the CDR3 reads TGTGCCAGCCAATTCCCCACTTCAGGGGGAAAATCAAACACCATATATTTT. Residues: CASQFPTSGGKSNTIYF.

This clone was found once. The chain uses TRBV5-1 and TRBJ2-2, with D maybe TRBD2 (5 bases). The ends were cut back, 0 bases at V and 6 bases at J, with 12 bases in the middle. The CDR3 spans 15 residues. The V gene's germline CDR1 is SGHRS and CDR2 YFSETQ. The CDR3 spells CASSLAPGSAGELFF. CDR3 DNA sequence: TGCGCCAGCAGCTTGGCCCCGGGTAGCGCCGGGGAGCTGTTTTTT.

With regard to this clone: Other DNA sequences from this sample encode an identical CDR3 as well. The CDR3 region has the DNA TGCAGCGTTGCCGGCTCTGGGGCCAACGTCCTGACTTTC. Translated, it gives CSVAGSGANVLTF. The chain joins TRBV29-1 to TRBJ2-6; D unresolved. Germline V CDR1 and CDR2: SQVTM, ANQGSEA. This CDR3 region has 13 residues. V lost 4 bases to trimming and J lost 0 bases, with 4 bases between them. The complete variable domain, with remaining parts taken from reference TRBV29-1 and TRBJ2-6, reads SAVISQKPSRDICQRGTSLTIQCQVDSQVTMMFWYRQQPGQSLTLIATANQGSEATYESGFVIDKFPISRPNLTFSTLTVSNMSPEDSSIYLCSVAGSGANVLTFGAGSRLTVL.

J is TRBJ2-7 and V is TRBV5-1, with D possibly being TRBD1 (6 bases). The V gene lost 1 base and the J gene lost 2 bases, with 19 bases spanning the gap. The CDR3 extends over 17 amino acids. CDR1 is SGHRS and CDR2 is YFSETQ in the germline V gene. CDR3 sequence (DNA): TGCGCCAGCAGCTTGCCCCCCTTGGACAGATTTCCCTACGAGCAGTACTTC. Translation: CASSLPPLDRFPYEQYF.

The V call is TRBV6-1, the J call TRBJ2-1, with TRBD2 matching over 7 bases. The CDR3 length is 14 residues. Per the germline V gene, CDR1 is MNHNS and CDR2 is SASEGT. V shed 6 bases and J 12 bases; nucleotides not matched to a gene: 14. The DNA for the CDR3 is TGTGCCAGCAGCGGACCTTTCAGGGAGGGTGGGCAGTTCTTC. The encoded protein is CASSGPFREGGQFF.

This chain uses TRBV27 with TRBJ1-5; possible D gene TRBD1, 5 bases. The CDR3 loop spans 15 amino acids. CDR1 is MNHEY, CDR2 SMNVEV, per germline (reference sequence). Deletions cut 5 bases from V and 7 bases from J, with 18 bases between. In DNA, the CDR3 is TGTGCCAGCAGTGGAAGGGGAGAGAGAGGCCAGCCCCAGCATTTT. It is translated as CASSGRGERGQPQHF.

V is TRBV7-2 and J is TRBJ2-2, with D possibly being TRBD1 (5 bases). The germline V and J ends were trimmed by 8 bases and 6 bases, with 19 bases remaining between them. The V gene's germline CDR1 is SGHTA and CDR2 FQGNSA. The CDR3 is 15 amino acids. The CDR3 DNA sequence: TGTGCCAGCCCCCTTTTCGTAGGGGCAGCCGGGGAGCTGTTTTTT. Its translation: CASPLFVGAAGELFF.

V is TRBV28 and J is TRBJ1-1, with D unclear. The ends were cut back, 6 bases at V and 0 bases at J, with 14 bases in the middle. From germline, CDR1 is MDHEN and CDR2 SYDVKM. The length of the CDR3 is 15 residues. CDR3 loop: CASSEPGEMNTEAFF. In DNA, the CDR3 is TGTGCCAGCAGCGAACCGGGAGAGATGAACACTGAAGCTTTCTTT.

A single count supports this clone. J is TRBJ2-1 and V is TRBV7-9; D possibly corresponds to TRBD2 (5 bases). Germline CDR1 reads SEHNR; CDR2 reads FQNEAQ (reference sequence). The V and J ends lost 4 bases and 8 bases respectively, with 9 bases between them. The CDR3 contains 12 residues. As DNA, the CDR3 is TGTGCCAGCAGCTCGCGGGCCGATGAGCAGTTCTTC. Translation gives CASSSRADEQFF.

The chain combines TRBV28 with TRBJ1-2; D is uncertain. V lost 3 bases to trimming and J lost 4 bases, with 15 bases between them. Germline V lookup: CDR1 MDHEN, CDR2 SYDVKM. The CDR3 covers 15 residues. As DNA, the CDR3 is TGTGCCAGCAGTTTCAAAGGTTACCAGATCTATGGCTACACCTTC. Its translation: CASSFKGYQIYGYTF.

J is TRBJ2-5 and V is TRBV6-5; D is unresolved. CDR3 size: 13 residues. Germline V gene data show CDR1 as MNHEY and CDR2 as SVGAGI. Trimming took 2 bases from V and 4 from J, leaving 8 bases between them. CDR3 region: CASSYPPAETQYF. The CDR3 DNA is TGTGCCAGCAGTTACCCGCCGGCAGAGACCCAGTACTTC.

This clone was seen a few times. This chain links TRBV5-6 with TRBJ1-1; D gene ambiguous. The CDR3 is made up of 14 amino acids. Per the germline V gene, CDR1 is SGHDT and CDR2 is YYEEEE. V lost 5 bases and J lost 1, with 12 bases in between. The CDR3 DNA is TGTGCCAGCAGGGTGGTCGGGGAGAACACTGAAGCTTTCTTT. The encoded protein is CASRVVGENTEAFF.

This chain uses TRBV7-9 with TRBJ2-1; D possibly corresponds to TRBD2 (5 bases). The V gene lost 4 bases and the J gene lost 5 bases, with 18 bases spanning the gap. The CDR3 is made up of 16 amino acids. Germline V gives CDR1 SEHNR, CDR2 FQNEAQ (reference sequence). CDR3 region: CASSSKGDYQDNEQFF. The DNA of the CDR3 is TGTGCCAGCAGCTCCAAGGGAGACTATCAAGACAATGAGCAGTTCTTC.

This clone was recorded once. The V and J genes are TRBV9 and TRBJ2-3; TRBD1 agrees at 8 bases. Trimming at V came to 4 bases and at J to 4 bases, leaving 11 bases not matched to a gene. This CDR3 is built from 16 residues. The germline V gene has CDR1 SGDLS and CDR2 YYNGEE. The CDR3 DNA follows: TGTGCCAGCAGCCTCGGACAGGGTGAGGGGGCAGATACGCAGTATTTT. Amino acid sequence: CASSLGQGEGADTQYF.

CDR3 protein: CSVSPPETPYEQYF. The CDR3 DNA reads TGCAGCGTTTCCCCCCCGGAAACCCCCTACGAGCAGTACTTC. The chain has TRBV29-1 and TRBJ2-7; D is uncertain. The ends were cut back, 5 bases at V and 2 bases at J, with 16 bases in the middle. This CDR3 region has 14 residues. CDR1 and CDR2 from the germline V gene are SQVTM and ANQGSEA.

The rearrangement uses TRBV11-2 and TRBJ2-3, with D possibly being TRBD1 (6 bases). The CDR3 is made up of 16 amino acids. V gave up 5 bases and J gave up 1 base, with 16 bases separating them. Germline values: CDR1 SGHAT, CDR2 FQNNGV. The CDR3 spells CASSHHPGARTDTQYF. Here the CDR3 DNA reads TGTGCCAGCAGCCACCATCCAGGGGCCCGCACAGATACGCAGTATTTT.